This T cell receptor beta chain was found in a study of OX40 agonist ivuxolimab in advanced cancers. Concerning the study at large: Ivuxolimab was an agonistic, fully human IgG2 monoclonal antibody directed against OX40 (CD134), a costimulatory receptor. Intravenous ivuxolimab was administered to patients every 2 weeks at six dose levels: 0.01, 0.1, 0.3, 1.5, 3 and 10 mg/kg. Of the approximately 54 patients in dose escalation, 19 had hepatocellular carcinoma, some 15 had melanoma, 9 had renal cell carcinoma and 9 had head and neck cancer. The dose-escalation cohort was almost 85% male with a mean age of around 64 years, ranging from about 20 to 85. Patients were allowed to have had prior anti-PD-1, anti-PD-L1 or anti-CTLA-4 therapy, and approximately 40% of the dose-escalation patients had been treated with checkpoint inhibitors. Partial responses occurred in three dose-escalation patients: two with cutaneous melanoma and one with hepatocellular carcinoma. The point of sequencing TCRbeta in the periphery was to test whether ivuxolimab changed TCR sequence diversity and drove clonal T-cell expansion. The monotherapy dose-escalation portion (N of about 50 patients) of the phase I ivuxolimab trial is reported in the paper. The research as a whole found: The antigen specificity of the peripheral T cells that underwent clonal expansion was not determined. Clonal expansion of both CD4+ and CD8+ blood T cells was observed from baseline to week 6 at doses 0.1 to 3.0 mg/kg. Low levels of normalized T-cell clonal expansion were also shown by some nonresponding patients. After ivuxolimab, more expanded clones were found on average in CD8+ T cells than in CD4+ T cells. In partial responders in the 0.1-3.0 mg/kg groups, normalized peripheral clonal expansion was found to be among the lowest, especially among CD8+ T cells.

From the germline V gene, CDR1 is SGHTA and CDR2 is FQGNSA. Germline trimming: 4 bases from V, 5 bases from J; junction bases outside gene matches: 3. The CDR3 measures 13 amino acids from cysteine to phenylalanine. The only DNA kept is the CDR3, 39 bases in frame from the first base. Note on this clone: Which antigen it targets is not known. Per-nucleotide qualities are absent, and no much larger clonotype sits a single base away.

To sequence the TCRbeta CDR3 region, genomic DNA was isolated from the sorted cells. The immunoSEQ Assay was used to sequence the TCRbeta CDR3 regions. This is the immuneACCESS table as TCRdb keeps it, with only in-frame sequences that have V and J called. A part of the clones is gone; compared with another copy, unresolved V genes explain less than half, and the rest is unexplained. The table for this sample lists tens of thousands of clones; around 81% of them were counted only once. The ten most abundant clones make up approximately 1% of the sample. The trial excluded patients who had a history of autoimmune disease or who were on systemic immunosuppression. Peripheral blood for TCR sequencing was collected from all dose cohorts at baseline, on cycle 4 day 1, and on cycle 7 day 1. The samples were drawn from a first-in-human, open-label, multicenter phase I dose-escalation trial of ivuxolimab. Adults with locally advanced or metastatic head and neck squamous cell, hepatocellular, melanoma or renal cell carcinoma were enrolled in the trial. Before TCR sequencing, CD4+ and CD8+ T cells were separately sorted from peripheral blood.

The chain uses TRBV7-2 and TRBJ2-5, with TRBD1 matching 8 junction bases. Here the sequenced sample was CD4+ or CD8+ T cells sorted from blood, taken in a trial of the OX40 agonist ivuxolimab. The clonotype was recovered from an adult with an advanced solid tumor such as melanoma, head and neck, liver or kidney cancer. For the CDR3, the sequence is CASSSGTGETQYF. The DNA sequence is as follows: TGTGCCAGCAGCTCCGGGACAGGCGAGACCCAGTACTTC.